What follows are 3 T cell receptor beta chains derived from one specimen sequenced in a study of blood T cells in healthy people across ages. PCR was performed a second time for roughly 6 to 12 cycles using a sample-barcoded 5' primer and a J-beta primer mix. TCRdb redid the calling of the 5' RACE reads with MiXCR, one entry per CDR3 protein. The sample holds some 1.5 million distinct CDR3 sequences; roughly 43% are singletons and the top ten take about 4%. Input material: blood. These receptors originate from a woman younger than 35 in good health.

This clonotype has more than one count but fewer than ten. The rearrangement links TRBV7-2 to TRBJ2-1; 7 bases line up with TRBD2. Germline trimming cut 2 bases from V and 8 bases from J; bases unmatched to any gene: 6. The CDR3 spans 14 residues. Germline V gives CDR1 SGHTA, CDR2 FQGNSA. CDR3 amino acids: CASSLSGTGDEQFF. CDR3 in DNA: TGTGCCAGCAGCTTAAGCGGGACGGGGGATGAGCAGTTCTTC.

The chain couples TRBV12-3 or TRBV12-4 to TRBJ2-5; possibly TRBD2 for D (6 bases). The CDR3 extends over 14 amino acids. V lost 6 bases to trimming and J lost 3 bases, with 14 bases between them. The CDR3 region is CASSRGLRKETQYF. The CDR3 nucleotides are TGTGCCAGCAGCCGGGGACTCCGAAAAGAGACCCAGTACTTC.

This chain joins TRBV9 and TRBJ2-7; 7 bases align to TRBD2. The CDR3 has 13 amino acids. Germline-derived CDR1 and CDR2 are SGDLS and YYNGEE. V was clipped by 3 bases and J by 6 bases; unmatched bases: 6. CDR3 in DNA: TGTGCCAGCAGCGCGGGGACTAAAAGCGAGCAGTACTTC. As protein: CASSAGTKSEQYF.